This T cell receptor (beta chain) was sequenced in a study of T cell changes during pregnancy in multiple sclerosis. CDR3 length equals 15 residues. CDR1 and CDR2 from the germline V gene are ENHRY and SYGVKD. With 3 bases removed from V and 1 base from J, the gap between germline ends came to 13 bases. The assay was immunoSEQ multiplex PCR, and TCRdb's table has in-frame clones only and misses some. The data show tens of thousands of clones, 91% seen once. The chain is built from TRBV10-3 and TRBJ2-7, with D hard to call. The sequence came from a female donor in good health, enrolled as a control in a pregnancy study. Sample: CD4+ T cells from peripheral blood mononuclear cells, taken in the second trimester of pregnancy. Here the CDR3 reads CAISDGEITSYEQYF. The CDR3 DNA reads TGTGCCATCAGTGACGGAGAGATTACATCCTACGAGCAGTACTTC.